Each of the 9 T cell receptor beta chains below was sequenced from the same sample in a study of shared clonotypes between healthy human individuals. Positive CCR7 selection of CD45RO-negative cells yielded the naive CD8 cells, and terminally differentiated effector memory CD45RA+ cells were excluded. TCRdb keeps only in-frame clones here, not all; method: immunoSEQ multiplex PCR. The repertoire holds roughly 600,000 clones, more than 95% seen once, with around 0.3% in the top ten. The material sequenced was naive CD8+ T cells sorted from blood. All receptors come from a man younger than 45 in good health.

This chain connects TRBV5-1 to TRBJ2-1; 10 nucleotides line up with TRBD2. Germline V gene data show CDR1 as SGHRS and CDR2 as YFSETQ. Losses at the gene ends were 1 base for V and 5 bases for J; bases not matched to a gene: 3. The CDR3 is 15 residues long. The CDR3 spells CASSLSAGGDNEQFF. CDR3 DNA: TGCGCCAGCAGCTTGTCAGCGGGAGGGGACAATGAGCAGTTCTTC.

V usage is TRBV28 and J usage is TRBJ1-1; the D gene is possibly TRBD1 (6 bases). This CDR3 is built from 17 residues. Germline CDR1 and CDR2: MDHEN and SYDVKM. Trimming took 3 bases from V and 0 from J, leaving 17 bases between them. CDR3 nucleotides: TGTGCCAGCAGTTTTCCGTTACAGGGATTAATGAACACTGAAGCTTTCTTT. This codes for CASSFPLQGLMNTEAFF.

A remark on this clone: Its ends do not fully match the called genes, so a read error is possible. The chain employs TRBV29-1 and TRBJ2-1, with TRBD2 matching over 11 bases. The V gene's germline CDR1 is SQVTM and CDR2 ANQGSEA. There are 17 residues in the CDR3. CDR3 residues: CSVEGTSGRGFYNEQFF. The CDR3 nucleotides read TGCAGCGTCGAAGGGACTAGCGGAAGGGGATTCTACAATGAGCAGTTCTTC.

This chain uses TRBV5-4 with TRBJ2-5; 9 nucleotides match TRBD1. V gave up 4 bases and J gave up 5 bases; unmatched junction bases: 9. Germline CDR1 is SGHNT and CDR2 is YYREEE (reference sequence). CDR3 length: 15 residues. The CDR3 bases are TGTGCCAGCAGCGGAAGGGGGACAGGGTTGGAGACCCAGTACTTC. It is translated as CASSGRGTGLETQYF.

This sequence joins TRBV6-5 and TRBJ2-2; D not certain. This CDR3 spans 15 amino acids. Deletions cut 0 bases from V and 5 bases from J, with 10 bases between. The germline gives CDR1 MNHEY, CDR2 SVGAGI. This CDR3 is CASSYSTLGTGELFF. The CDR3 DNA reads TGTGCCAGCAGTTACTCTACCCTAGGGACCGGGGAGCTGTTTTTT.

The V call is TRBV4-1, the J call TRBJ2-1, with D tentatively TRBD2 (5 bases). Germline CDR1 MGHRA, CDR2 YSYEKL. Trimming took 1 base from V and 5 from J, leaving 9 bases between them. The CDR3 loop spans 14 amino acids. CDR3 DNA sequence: TGCGCCAGCAGCCAAGGAGGACTGAACAATGAGCAGTTCTTC. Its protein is CASSQGGLNNEQFF.

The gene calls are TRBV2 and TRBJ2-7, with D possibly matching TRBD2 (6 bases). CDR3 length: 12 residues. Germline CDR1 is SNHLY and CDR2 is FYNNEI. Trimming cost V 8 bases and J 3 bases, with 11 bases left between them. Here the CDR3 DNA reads TGTGCCAGCGTCGGGGGTGACTACGAGCAGTACTTC. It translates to CASVGGDYEQYF.

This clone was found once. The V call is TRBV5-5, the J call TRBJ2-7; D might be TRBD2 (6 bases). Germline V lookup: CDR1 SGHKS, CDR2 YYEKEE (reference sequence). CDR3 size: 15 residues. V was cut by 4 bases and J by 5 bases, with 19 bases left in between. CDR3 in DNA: TGTGCCAGCAGCCGGAGGGGCGAACTAGGGCACGAGCAGTACTTC. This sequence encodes CASSRRGELGHEQYF. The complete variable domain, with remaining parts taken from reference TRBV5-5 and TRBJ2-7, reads DAGVTQSPTHLIKTRGQQVTLRCSPISGHKSVSWYQQVLGQGPQFIFQYYEKEERGRGNFPDRFSARQFPNYSSELNVNALLLGDSALYLCASSRRGELGHEQYFGPGTRLTVT.

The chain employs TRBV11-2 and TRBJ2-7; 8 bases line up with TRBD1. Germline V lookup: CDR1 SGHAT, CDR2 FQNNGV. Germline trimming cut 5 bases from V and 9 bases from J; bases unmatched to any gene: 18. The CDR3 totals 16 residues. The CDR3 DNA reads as TGTGCCAGCAGCGTCTCTCAACAGGGGGTCCGTTTCGGGCAGTACTTC. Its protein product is CASSVSQQGVRFGQYF.